What follows are 9 T cell receptor beta chains derived from one specimen sequenced in a study of shared clonotypes between healthy human individuals. Using immunoSEQ multiplex PCR, the repertoire was profiled, and TCRdb retains in-frame clones only, with some absent. The data show over a million clones, with more than 75% seen just once and approximately 0.5% held by the top ten. The sequenced sample consisted of memory CD4+ T cells from PBMCs. The subset is: CD45RA-negative fraction. These receptors originate from a man aged 18 to 29 in good health. Some clones in this sample may be carry-over from other donors' samples.

This clone was picked up one time. The chain employs TRBV4-3 and TRBJ1-1, with 8 bases fitting TRBD1. The germline V gene encodes CDR1 LGHNA and CDR2 YSLEER. The CDR3 is 15 amino acids. After removal of 4 bases from V and 4 bases from J, the junction contained 8 bases not matched to a gene. The CDR3: CASSPLDRGSTEAFF. CDR3 DNA sequence: TGCGCCAGCAGCCCACTCGACAGGGGTAGCACTGAAGCTTTCTTT.

This rearrangement joins TRBV11-2 to TRBJ2-7; 9 nucleotides align to TRBD1. J gave up 7 bases and V 8 bases, and 15 bases lay outside the gene matches. Germline V gives CDR1 SGHAT, CDR2 FQNNGV. This CDR3 has 15 residues. CDR3 residues: CASGEAGDRVREQYF. CDR3 nucleotide sequence: TGTGCCAGCGGCGAGGCCGGGGACAGGGTGCGGGAGCAGTACTTC.

The gene calls are TRBV28 and TRBJ2-7; D is undetermined. CDR1 and CDR2 from the germline V gene are MDHEN and SYDVKM. The V end was cut by 5 bases, the J end by 6 bases, with 8 bases between. The CDR3 is made up of 11 amino acids. CDR3 in amino acids: CASSLGFEQYF. CDR3 nucleotides: TGTGCCAGCAGTCTCGGGTTCGAGCAGTACTTC.

In nucleotides, the CDR3 is TGTGCCAGCAGTGGGGAGGGGTGGAGCAATCAGCCCCAGCATTTT. Translation: CASSGEGWSNQPQHF. This sequence joins TRBV6-1 and TRBJ1-5, with D maybe TRBD1 (5 bases). Deletions cut 4 bases from V and 1 base from J, with 11 bases between. The CDR3 length is 15 residues. CDR1 and CDR2 from the germline V gene are MNHNS and SASEGT.

Notes on this clone: At the DNA level, this CDR3 is encoded by other sequences in the same sample as well. V is TRBV5-1 and J is TRBJ1-4, with D hard to call. The CDR3 is made up of 12 amino acids. The germline V gene encodes CDR1 SGHRS and CDR2 YFSETQ. Trimming took off 1 base at V and 8 bases at J, with 6 bases between the two ends. CDR3 coding DNA: TGCGCCAGCAGCTTGCCCGGGGAAAAACTGTTTTTT. It encodes CASSLPGEKLFF.

The chain links TRBV18 to TRBJ1-2; the D is unclear. The CDR3 is 15 amino acids. Germline V lookup: CDR1 KGHSH, CDR2 LQKENI. Trimming removed 3 bases from V and 4 bases from J, with 15 bases in between. CDR3 residues: CASSPPSGETYGYTF. The CDR3 region has the DNA TGTGCCAGCTCACCTCCGTCGGGAGAGACCTATGGCTACACCTTC.

This rearrangement joins TRBV7-9 to TRBJ1-2, with TRBD1 as a possible D gene (5 bases). The CDR3 runs 12 residues. The V gene's germline CDR1 is SEHNR and CDR2 FQNEAQ (reference sequence). V was pared by 1 base and J by 8 bases, with 8 bases between. The DNA of the CDR3 is TGTGCCAGCAGCTTAGAACAGGCCGGCTACACCTTC. Translated, it gives CASSLEQAGYTF. The full variable domain, with the rest looked up from reference TRBV7-9 and TRBJ1-2, is DTGVSQNPRHKITKRGQNVTFRCDPISEHNRLYWYRQTLGQGPEFLTYFQNEAQLEKSRLLSDRFSAERPKGSFSTLEIQRTEQGDSAMYLCASSLEQAGYTFGSGTRLTVV.

The gene calls are TRBV5-4 and TRBJ2-1, with 8 bases identical to TRBD2. Unmatched junction bases numbered 12, after V lost 10 bases and J lost 3 bases. This CDR3 spans 15 amino acids. Germline loops: CDR1 SGHNT, CDR2 YYREEE (reference sequence). The chain's CDR3 is CAYRTGSGIYNEQFF. The DNA for the CDR3 is TGTGCCTATAGAACGGGTAGCGGGATCTACAATGAGCAGTTCTTC.

Remarks on this clone: A read error may be the cause here, since a much bigger clone is one base away. The chain joins TRBV13 to TRBJ2-5; D tentatively fits TRBD1 or TRBD2 (6 bases each). CDR1 is PRHDT and CDR2 is FYEKMQ in the germline V gene (reference sequence). Trimming stripped 0 bases from V and 0 bases from J, with 8 bases between. This CDR3 is 15 amino acids long. The CDR3 bases are TGTGCCAGCAGCTTAGGAGGGGGGTACCAAGAGACCCAGTACTTC. Its protein is CASSLGGGYQETQYF.